This T cell receptor (beta chain) comes out of a study of T cell repertoires in ileal Crohn's disease. Study information: Biopsies of inflamed ileum from the surgical specimen form M0 samples.

Overall study findings and caveats: High-frequency clones were more common in sorted CD8 than CD4 cells.

The time point is: inflamed ileum from the surgical specimen. Included were adult ileal or ileocolonic Crohn's patients indicated for ileocolonic resection. Assay: immunoSEQ multiplex PCR; the TCRdb copy retains only in-frame clones and omits some. Of over 15,000 clones listed, under 95% are singletons. To note about this clone: Its matching antigen is unknown.

Germline assignment: CDR1 LGHNT and CDR2 FRNRAP. Between the trimmed V and J ends, which lost 2 bases and 9 bases, there was a span of 23 bases. This CDR3 is built from 17 residues. The chain is built from TRBV12-5 and TRBJ2-1; D tentatively reads TRBD1 or TRBD2 (5 bases each). Input material: ileal tissue. This TCR was recovered from an adult with Crohn's disease. This CDR3 reads CASGLSTGMGGGSEQFF. The CDR3 DNA sequence: TGTGCTAGTGGTTTGTCGACGGGGATGGGTGGGGGATCTGAGCAGTTCTTC.